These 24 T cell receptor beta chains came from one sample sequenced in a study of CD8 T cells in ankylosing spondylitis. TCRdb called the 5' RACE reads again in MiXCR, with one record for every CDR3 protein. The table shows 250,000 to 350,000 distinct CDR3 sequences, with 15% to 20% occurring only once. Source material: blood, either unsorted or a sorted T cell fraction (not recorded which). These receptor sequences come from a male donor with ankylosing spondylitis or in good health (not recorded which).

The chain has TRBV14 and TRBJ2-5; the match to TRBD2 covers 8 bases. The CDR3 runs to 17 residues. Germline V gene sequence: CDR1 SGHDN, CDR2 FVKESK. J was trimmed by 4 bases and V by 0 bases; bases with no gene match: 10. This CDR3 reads CASSQDLGAGVLETQYF. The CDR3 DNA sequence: TGTGCCAGCAGCCAAGATCTGGGAGCGGGAGTACTAGAGACCCAGTACTTC.

CDR3 in amino acids: CASSPRDNEQFF. The CDR3 DNA reads TGTGCCAGCAGTCCAAGAGACAATGAGCAGTTCTTC. V gene TRBV12-3 or TRBV12-4 combines with J gene TRBJ2-1; no definite D call. This CDR3 has 12 amino acids. The V gene lost 5 bases and the J gene lost 5 bases, with 7 bases spanning the gap.

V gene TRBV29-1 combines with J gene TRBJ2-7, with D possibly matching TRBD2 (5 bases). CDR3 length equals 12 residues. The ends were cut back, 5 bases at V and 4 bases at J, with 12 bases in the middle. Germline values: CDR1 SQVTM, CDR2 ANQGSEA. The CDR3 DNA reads TGCAGCGTTCGGACTTTTGATTACGAGCAGTACGTC. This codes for CSVRTFDYEQYV.

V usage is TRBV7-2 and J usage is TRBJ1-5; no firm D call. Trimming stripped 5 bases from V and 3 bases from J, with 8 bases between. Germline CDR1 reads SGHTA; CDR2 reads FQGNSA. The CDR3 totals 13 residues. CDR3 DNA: TGTGCCAGCAGCCAGATTACCAATCAGCCCCAGCATTTT. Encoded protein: CASSQITNQPQHF.

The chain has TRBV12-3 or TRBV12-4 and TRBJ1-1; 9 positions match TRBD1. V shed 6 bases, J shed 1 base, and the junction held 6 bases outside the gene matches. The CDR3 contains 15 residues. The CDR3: CASRPRDRANTEAFF. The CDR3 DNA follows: TGTGCCAGCAGGCCCCGGGACAGGGCGAACACTGAAGCTTTCTTT.

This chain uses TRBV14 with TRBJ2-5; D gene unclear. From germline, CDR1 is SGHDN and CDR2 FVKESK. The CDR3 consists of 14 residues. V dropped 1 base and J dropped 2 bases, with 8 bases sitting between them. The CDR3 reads CASSQGHPQETQYF. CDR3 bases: TGTGCCAGCAGCCAAGGACATCCACAAGAGACCCAGTACTTC. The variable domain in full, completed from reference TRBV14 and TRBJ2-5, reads EAGVTQFPSHSVIEKGQTVTLRCDPISGHDNLYWYRRVMGKEIKFLLHFVKESKQDESGMPNNRFLAERTGGTYSTLKVQPAELEDSGVYFCASSQGHPQETQYFGPGTRLLVL.

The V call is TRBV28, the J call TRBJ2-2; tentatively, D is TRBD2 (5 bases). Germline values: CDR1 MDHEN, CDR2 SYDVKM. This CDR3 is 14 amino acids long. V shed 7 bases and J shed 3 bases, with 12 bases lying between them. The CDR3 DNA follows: TGTGCCAGCAATCTTCGGGGTTACACCGGGGAGCTGTTTTTT. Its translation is CASNLRGYTGELFF.

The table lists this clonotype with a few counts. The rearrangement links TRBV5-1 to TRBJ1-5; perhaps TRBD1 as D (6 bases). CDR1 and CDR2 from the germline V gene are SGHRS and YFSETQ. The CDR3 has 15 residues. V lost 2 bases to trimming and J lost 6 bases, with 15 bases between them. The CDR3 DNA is TGCGCCAGCAGCTTTGCAGGGGACGGGAGTCAGCCCCAGCATTTT. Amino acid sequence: CASSFAGDGSQPQHF.

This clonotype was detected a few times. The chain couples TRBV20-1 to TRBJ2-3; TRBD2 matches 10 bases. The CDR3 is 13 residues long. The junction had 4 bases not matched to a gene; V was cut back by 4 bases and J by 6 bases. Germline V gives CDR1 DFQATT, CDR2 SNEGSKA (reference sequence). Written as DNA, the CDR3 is TGCAGTGCTATACTAGCGGGGCTGGATACGCAGTATTTT. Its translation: CSAILAGLDTQYF.

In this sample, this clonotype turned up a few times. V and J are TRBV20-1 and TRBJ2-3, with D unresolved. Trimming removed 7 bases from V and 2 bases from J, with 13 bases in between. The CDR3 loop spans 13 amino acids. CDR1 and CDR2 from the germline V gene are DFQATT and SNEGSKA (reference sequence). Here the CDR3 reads CSERSTATDTQYF. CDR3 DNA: TGCAGTGAACGCTCAACCGCCACAGATACGCAGTATTTT.

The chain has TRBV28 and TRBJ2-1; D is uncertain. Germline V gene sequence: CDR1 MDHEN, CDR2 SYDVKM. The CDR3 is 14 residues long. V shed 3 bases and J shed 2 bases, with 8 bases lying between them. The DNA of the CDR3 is TGTGCCAGCAGTTTCCAGCAGACCTACAATGAGCAGTTCTTC. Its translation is CASSFQQTYNEQFF. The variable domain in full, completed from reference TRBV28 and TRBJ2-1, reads DVKVTQSSRYLVKRTGEKVFLECVQDMDHENMFWYRQDPGLGLRLIYFSYDVKMKEKGDIPEGYSVSREKKERFSLILESASTNQTSMYLCASSFQQTYNEQFFGPGTRLTVL.

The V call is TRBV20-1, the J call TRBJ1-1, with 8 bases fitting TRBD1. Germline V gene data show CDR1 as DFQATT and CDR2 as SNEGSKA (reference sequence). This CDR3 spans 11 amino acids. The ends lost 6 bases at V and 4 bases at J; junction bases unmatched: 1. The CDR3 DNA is TGCAGTGCCACAGGGGGCACTGAAGCTTTCTTT. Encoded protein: CSATGGTEAFF.

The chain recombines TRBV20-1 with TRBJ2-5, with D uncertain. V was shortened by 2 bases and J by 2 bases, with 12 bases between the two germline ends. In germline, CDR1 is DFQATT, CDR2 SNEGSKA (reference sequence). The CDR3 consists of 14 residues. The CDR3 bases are TGCAGTGCTAGATTAGGCGGTGCGCAAGAGACCCAGTACTTC. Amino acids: CSARLGGAQETQYF.

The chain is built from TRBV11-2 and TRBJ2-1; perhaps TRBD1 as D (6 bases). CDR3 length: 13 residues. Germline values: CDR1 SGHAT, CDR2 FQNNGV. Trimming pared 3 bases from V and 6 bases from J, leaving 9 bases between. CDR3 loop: CASSFQGFNEQFF. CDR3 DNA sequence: TGTGCCAGCAGCTTCCAGGGGTTCAATGAGCAGTTCTTC. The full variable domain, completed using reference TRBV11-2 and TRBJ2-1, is EAGVAQSPRYKIIEKRQSVAFWCNPISGHATLYWYQQILGQGPKLLIQFQNNGVVDDSQLPKDRFSAERLKGVDSTLKIQPAKLEDSAVYLCASSFQGFNEQFFGPGTRLTVL.

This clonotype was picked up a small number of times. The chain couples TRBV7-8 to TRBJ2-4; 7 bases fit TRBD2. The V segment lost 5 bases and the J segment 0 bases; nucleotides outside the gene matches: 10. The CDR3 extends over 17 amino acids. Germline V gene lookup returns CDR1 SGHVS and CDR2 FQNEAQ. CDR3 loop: CASSLGSSGIAKNIQYF. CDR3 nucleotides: TGTGCCAGCAGCCTCGGGAGCAGCGGGATAGCCAAAAACATTCAGTACTTC.

The CDR3 nucleotides are TGCGCCAGCAGCTCGGGGACTACCGTGGGGGAATATGAGCAGTTCTTC. Protein product: CASSSGTTVGEYEQFF. J is TRBJ2-1 and V is TRBV5-1; 7 bases map to TRBD2. The CDR3 runs to 16 residues. J gave up 8 bases and V 3 bases, and 14 bases lay outside the gene matches. CDR1 is SGHRS, CDR2 YFSETQ, per germline.

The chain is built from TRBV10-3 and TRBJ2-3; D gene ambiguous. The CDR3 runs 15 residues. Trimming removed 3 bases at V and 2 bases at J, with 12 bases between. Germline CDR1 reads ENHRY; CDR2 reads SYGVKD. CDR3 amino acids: CAISDVGSNTDTQYF. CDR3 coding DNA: TGTGCCATCAGTGATGTCGGGTCCAACACAGATACGCAGTATTTT.

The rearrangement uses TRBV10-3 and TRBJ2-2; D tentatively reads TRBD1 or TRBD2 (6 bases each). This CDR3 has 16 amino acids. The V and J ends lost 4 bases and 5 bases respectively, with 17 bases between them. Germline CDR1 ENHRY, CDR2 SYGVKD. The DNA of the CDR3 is TGTGCCATCAGTGCCCGGGAGAAAAGGGGGACCGGGGAGCTGTTTTTT. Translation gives CAISAREKRGTGELFF.

The CDR3 loop is CASSPRISTDTQYF. The CDR3 region has the DNA TGTGCCAGCAGCCCACGAATCAGCACAGATACGCAGTATTTT. The chain links TRBV5-6 to TRBJ2-3; D call uncertain. Trimming left V 4 bases short and J 0 bases short, with 9 bases between. The V gene's germline CDR1 is SGHDT and CDR2 YYEEEE. This CDR3 spans 14 amino acids.

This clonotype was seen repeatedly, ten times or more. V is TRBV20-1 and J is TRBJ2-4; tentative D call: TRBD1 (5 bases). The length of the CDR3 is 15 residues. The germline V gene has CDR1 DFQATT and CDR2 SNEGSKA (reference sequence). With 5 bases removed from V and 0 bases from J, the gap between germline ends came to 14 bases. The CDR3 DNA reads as TGCAGTGCTTTTGACAGTGGGGTAGCCAAAAACATTCAGTACTTC. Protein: CSAFDSGVAKNIQYF.

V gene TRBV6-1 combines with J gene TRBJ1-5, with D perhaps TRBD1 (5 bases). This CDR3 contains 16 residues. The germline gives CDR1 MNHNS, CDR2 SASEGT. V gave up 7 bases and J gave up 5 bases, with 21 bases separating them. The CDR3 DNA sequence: TGTGCCAGCAATCCCACAGAGCAGGGCAGACATCAGCCCCAGCATTTT. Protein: CASNPTEQGRHQPQHF.

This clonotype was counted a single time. The CDR3 sequence: CATQRTLEPQETQYF. CDR3 sequence (DNA): TGTGCCACCCAGAGGACGCTTGAACCCCAAGAGACCCAGTACTTC. V gene TRBV15 combines with J gene TRBJ2-5, with D unresolved. The CDR3 is 15 residues long. Trimming removed 8 bases at V and 1 base at J, with 17 bases between. Germline CDR1 and CDR2: LNHNV and YYDKDF (reference sequence).

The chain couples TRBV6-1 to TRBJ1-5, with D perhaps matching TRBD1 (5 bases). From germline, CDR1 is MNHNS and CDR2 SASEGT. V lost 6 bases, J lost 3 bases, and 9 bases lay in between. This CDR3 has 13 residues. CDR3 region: CASRTENNQPQHF. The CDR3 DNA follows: TGTGCCAGCAGGACAGAGAACAATCAGCCCCAGCATTTT.

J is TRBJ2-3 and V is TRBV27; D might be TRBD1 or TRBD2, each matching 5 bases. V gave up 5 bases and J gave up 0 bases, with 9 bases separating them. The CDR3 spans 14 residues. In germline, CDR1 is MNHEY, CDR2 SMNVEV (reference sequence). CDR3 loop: CASSVRDSTDTQYF. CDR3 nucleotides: TGTGCCAGCAGTGTTCGGGACAGCACAGATACGCAGTATTTT.